This T cell receptor beta chain emerged from a study of blood T cell repertoires in COVID-19. Profiling relied on immunoSEQ multiplex PCR, and the TCRdb table lists in-frame clones only, not all of them. The sample includes some 190,000 clones, 86% seen only once; the top ten take around 25%. The germline gives CDR1 PRHDT, CDR2 FYEKMQ (reference sequence). The CDR3 loop spans 14 amino acids. With 0 bases removed from V and 0 bases from J, the gap between germline ends came to 5 bases. This chain uses TRBV13 with TRBJ1-1; D unresolved. The clonotype was recovered from a woman in her forties in a cohort exposed to, infected with or recovered from COVID-19 (not recorded which). The specimen sequenced was PBMCs or T cells enriched from blood (not recorded which). The CDR3 nucleotides read TGTGCCAGCAGCTTAGGACTAATGAACACTGAAGCTTTCTTT. Translation gives CASSLGLMNTEAFF.